This T cell receptor (beta chain) was sequenced in a study of blood T cell repertoires in COVID-19. The V gene's germline CDR1 is SGHAT and CDR2 FQNNGV. The CDR3 is 15 residues long. The trim removed 5 bases at V and 5 bases at J, leaving 9 bases unmatched. TCRdb's copy holds only in-frame clones and misses some; the assay was immunoSEQ multiplex PCR. The table lists around 150,000 clones, around four fifths of them singletons. The sequenced sample consisted of peripheral blood. The TCR originated in a man between 65 and 79 years old with acute or convalescent COVID-19. J is TRBJ2-7 and V is TRBV11-2; TRBD2 matches at 10 bases. CDR3 in DNA: TGTGCCAGCAGCGCATTAGCGGGAGGATCCCACGAGCAGTACTTC. Protein: CASSALAGGSHEQYF.